The 28 T cell receptor beta chains presented below share a single source sample, sequenced in a study of T cells after yellow fever vaccination. A single record per CDR3 protein comes from TCRdb applying MiXCR to the 5' RACE reads. The table includes a few hundred thousand distinct CDR3 sequences, 6.9% detected once. Sequencing used CD4+ T cells sorted from PBMCs, obtained 15 days after the yellow fever booster vaccination. The source of these receptors is a man younger than 40 who received the YFV17D yellow fever vaccine.

The chain couples TRBV3-1 to TRBJ1-4, with D possibly matching TRBD1 (5 bases). The CDR3 is 16 residues long. V lost 0 bases and J 6 bases, leaving 14 bases between the germline ends. The germline V gene has CDR1 LGHDT and CDR2 YNNKEL (reference sequence). CDR3: CASSQEGAGTYEKLFF. Here the CDR3 DNA reads TGTGCCAGCAGCCAAGAAGGGGCCGGAACGTATGAAAAACTGTTTTTT.

This sequence joins TRBV5-1 and TRBJ2-1, with no clear D. The CDR3 extends over 16 amino acids. The germline gives CDR1 SGHRS, CDR2 YFSETQ. V was pared by 0 bases and J by 0 bases, with 10 bases between. In DNA, the CDR3 is TGCGCCAGCAGCTTGGCCGGCCCAAGCTCCTACAATGAGCAGTTCTTC. Translation gives CASSLAGPSSYNEQFF.

There are many counts of this clonotype. The chain joins TRBV7-2 to TRBJ2-5; D uncertain. V lost 5 bases and J lost 5, with 15 bases in between. CDR1 is SGHTA and CDR2 is FQGNSA in the germline V gene. This CDR3 is built from 14 residues. CDR3 DNA: TGTGCCAGCAGCAAAACGGTCGGTACTGAGACCCAGTACTTC. Translated: CASSKTVGTETQYF.

This clonotype showed up many times. The chain combines TRBV6-2 or TRBV6-3 with TRBJ2-1, with D hard to call. Trimming took 5 bases from V and 10 from J, leaving 12 bases between them. Germline lookup yields CDR1 MNHEY and CDR2 SVGEGT. The CDR3 consists of 12 residues. The chain's CDR3 is CASSTAILEQFF. CDR3 sequence (DNA): TGTGCCAGCAGTACCGCTATCCTAGAGCAGTTCTTC.

This clonotype was counted ten times or more. The J gene is TRBJ2-2, the V gene TRBV12-3 or TRBV12-4, with TRBD2 matching over 10 bases. This CDR3 has 16 residues. The V segment lost 0 bases and the J segment 6 bases; nucleotides outside the gene matches: 4. The CDR3, as DNA: TGTGCCAGCAGTTTAGCGCTGAGCGGGAGGGCCGGGGAGCTGTTTTTT. Its translation is CASSLALSGRAGELFF.

This clonotype showed up many times. This chain uses TRBV24-1 with TRBJ2-3; the match to TRBD2 covers 7 bases. This CDR3 has 20 amino acids. V lost 4 bases and J lost 0; bases outside the gene matches: 18. Germline V gives CDR1 KGHDR, CDR2 SFDVKD. In DNA, the CDR3 is TGTGCCACCAGTGACCCCTCGGCCGGCGGGAGTGGGACTAGCACAGATACGCAGTATTTT. This encodes CATSDPSAGGSGTSTDTQYF.

This sequence joins TRBV7-2 and TRBJ2-2; no firm D call. The CDR3 sequence is 14 residues long. Germline V lookup: CDR1 SGHTA, CDR2 FQGNSA. Trimming pared 0 bases from V and 4 bases from J, leaving 6 bases between. The CDR3 is CASSLAQRTGELFF. DNA for the CDR3: TGTGCCAGCAGCTTAGCTCAGCGCACCGGGGAGCTGTTTTTT.

This clonotype has at least ten counts. V is TRBV11-3 and J is TRBJ1-2; no firm D call. V dropped 9 bases and J dropped 8 bases, with 10 bases sitting between them. From germline, CDR1 is SGHNT and CDR2 YENEEA. The CDR3 is 10 residues long. The CDR3 DNA reads as TGTGCCAGTATCGGCGGGGGCTACACCTTC. It codes for CASIGGGYTF.

Ten or more counts support this clonotype. The CDR3: CSVLGRVTDTQYF. CDR3 in DNA: TGCAGCGTTTTGGGAAGGGTCACAGATACGCAGTATTTT. This sequence joins TRBV29-1 and TRBJ2-3; D uncertain. V was shortened by 5 bases and J by 2 bases, with 11 bases between the two germline ends. In germline, CDR1 is SQVTM, CDR2 ANQGSEA. This CDR3 comprises 13 residues.

This chain links TRBV19 with TRBJ2-7; 7 bases map to TRBD2. Germline V gene sequence: CDR1 LNHDA, CDR2 SQIVND (reference sequence). With V trimmed by 6 bases and J by 4 bases, 3 bases remained unmatched. The CDR3 sequence is 12 residues long. DNA of the CDR3: TGTGCCAGTAGAGCAGCGGGATACGAGCAGTACTTC. As protein: CASRAAGYEQYF.

The V and J genes are TRBV20-1 and TRBJ1-3, with D possibly matching TRBD1 (6 bases). This CDR3 is built from 14 residues. V was clipped by 0 bases and J by 4 bases, with 10 bases between them. Germline V lookup: CDR1 DFQATT, CDR2 SNEGSKA (reference sequence). DNA for the CDR3: TGCAGTGCTAGAGATCCCACAGGGGGAAACACCATATATTTT. Protein sequence: CSARDPTGGNTIYF.

This chain links TRBV6-2 or TRBV6-3 with TRBJ1-5; D remains unclear. With 0 bases removed from V and 1 base from J, the gap between germline ends came to 7 bases. Looked up from germline, CDR1 is MNHEY and CDR2 is SVGEGT. The CDR3 is made up of 15 amino acids. The CDR3 spells CASSYSFTSNQPQHF. In nucleotides, the CDR3 is TGTGCCAGCAGTTACTCGTTCACGAGCAATCAGCCCCAGCATTTT.

This clonotype has a count of ten or more. The gene calls are TRBV6-6 and TRBJ2-2, with 8 bases lining up with TRBD1. Germline assignment: CDR1 MNHNY and CDR2 SVGAGI (reference sequence). J gave up 7 bases and V 8 bases, and 6 bases lay outside the gene matches. The CDR3 contains 13 residues. The CDR3, as DNA: TGTGCCAGCGGGTCAGGGGGCATCGGGGAGCTGTTTTTT. As protein: CASGSGGIGELFF.

This clonotype appeared many times. The chain employs TRBV5-1 and TRBJ2-3; 7 bases match TRBD1. CDR1 and CDR2 (germline): SGHRS, YFSETQ. This CDR3 has 14 amino acids. The junction had 8 bases not matched to a gene; V was cut back by 5 bases and J by 5 bases. CDR3 sequence: CASSGDSFGDTQYF. The DNA of the CDR3 is TGCGCCAGCAGTGGGGACAGTTTTGGAGATACGCAGTATTTT.

This clonotype appeared a few times. J is TRBJ2-1 and V is TRBV10-3; D is unresolved. Trimming took off 3 bases at V and 0 bases at J, with 9 bases between the two ends. CDR1 and CDR2 from the germline V gene are ENHRY and SYGVKD. This CDR3 is built from 15 residues. The CDR3 is CAISDFESSYNEQFF. DNA of the CDR3: TGTGCCATCAGTGACTTCGAGAGCTCCTACAATGAGCAGTTCTTC.

This clonotype occurred many times. The V gene is TRBV20-1, the J gene TRBJ1-6; TRBD1 might be the D (6 bases). Germline CDR1 DFQATT, CDR2 SNEGSKA (reference sequence). V lost 7 bases and J 7 bases, leaving 11 bases between the germline ends. The CDR3 has 12 amino acids. CDR3: CSGRGPNSPLHF. CDR3 nucleotides: TGCAGTGGGCGGGGGCCAAATTCACCCCTCCACTTT.

This clonotype appeared many times. The chain combines TRBV12-3 or TRBV12-4 with TRBJ1-5; a possible D gene is TRBD1 (5 bases). This CDR3 is 15 amino acids long. The V end was cut by 8 bases, the J end by 4 bases, with 18 bases between. The CDR3 reads CASPGGAPWNQPQHF. The DNA for the CDR3 is TGTGCCAGCCCGGGAGGGGCGCCCTGGAATCAGCCCCAGCATTTT.

The V gene is TRBV20-1, the J gene TRBJ1-1; D unclear. Trimming left V 0 bases short and J 4 bases short, with 3 bases between. CDR1 and CDR2 from the germline V gene are DFQATT and SNEGSKA (reference sequence). CDR3 length equals 11 residues. Written as DNA, the CDR3 is TGCAGTGCTAGAGATTTCACTGAAGCTTTCTTT. Amino acids: CSARDFTEAFF.

Only a few counts were recorded for this clonotype. The V and J genes are TRBV5-1 and TRBJ2-5; a possible D gene is TRBD2 (6 bases). Germline CDR1 SGHRS, CDR2 YFSETQ. V was trimmed by 1 base and J by 4 bases, leaving 11 bases between them. CDR3 length: 14 residues. The DNA of the CDR3 is TGCGCCAGCAGCTTGTCTTACGGGAGAGAGACCCAGTACTTC. Protein product: CASSLSYGRETQYF.

This clonotype was seen more than once but under ten times. The J gene is TRBJ2-3, the V gene TRBV7-6, with 8 positions matching TRBD1. J was trimmed by 15 bases and V by 7 bases; bases with no gene match: 15. Germline CDR1 reads SGHVS; CDR2 reads FNYEAQ. The CDR3 covers 13 residues. CDR3 sequence reads: CASINPGQGRPYF. CDR3 nucleotides: TGTGCCAGCATCAACCCCGGACAGGGAAGACCATATTTT.

This clonotype turned up a few times. The chain carries TRBV24-1 and TRBJ2-7; D is possibly TRBD1 (5 bases). CDR1 and CDR2 from the germline V gene are KGHDR and SFDVKD. Trimming cost V 4 bases and J 11 bases, with 14 bases left between them. The CDR3 runs 12 residues. CDR3 sequence: CATSDADSPEYF. CDR3 coding DNA: TGTGCCACCAGTGACGCAGACAGCCCTGAGTACTTC.

This clonotype was seen only a few times. The chain joins TRBV5-8 to TRBJ2-3, with D possibly matching TRBD1 (6 bases). CDR3 length: 14 amino acids. V lost 0 bases, J lost 6 bases, and 11 bases lay in between. Germline V gene sequence: CDR1 SGHTS, CDR2 YDEGEE. The CDR3 region is CASSLDRVEDTQYF. DNA of the CDR3: TGTGCCAGCAGCTTGGACAGGGTTGAGGATACGCAGTATTTT.

J is TRBJ2-1 and V is TRBV6-5, with TRBD2 matching over 7 bases. CDR1 is MNHEY, CDR2 SVGAGI, per germline. V shed 2 bases and J 5 bases; nucleotides not matched to a gene: 6. This CDR3 has 15 residues. The CDR3 bases are TGTGCCAGCAGTTACGGGGGGGGACCTCACAATGAGCAGTTCTTC. Residues: CASSYGGGPHNEQFF.

This clonotype occurred many times. V usage is TRBV24-1 and J usage is TRBJ2-1, with TRBD2 matching 7 bases. This CDR3 contains 12 residues. Trimming at V came to 3 bases and at J to 12 bases, leaving 4 bases not matched to a gene. Germline CDR1 and CDR2: KGHDR and SFDVKD. The CDR3 DNA follows: TGTGCCACCAGTGATCCGCCGGGGGGGCAGTTCTTC. Translated: CATSDPPGGQFF.

This clonotype has a count of ten or more. V usage is TRBV12-3 or TRBV12-4 and J usage is TRBJ2-1; TRBD1 agrees at 7 bases. Trimming cost V 10 bases and J 7 bases; bases outside gene matches: 16. The CDR3 is 15 amino acids. The DNA of the CDR3 is TGTGCCACCACACAGGACAGGAAATGGGGGAATGAGCAGTTCTTC. It codes for CATTQDRKWGNEQFF.

The chain links TRBV10-1 to TRBJ1-6; D is possibly TRBD1 (5 bases). CDR1 is WNHNN, CDR2 SYGVQD, per germline (reference sequence). CDR3 length: 15 amino acids. The germline V and J ends were trimmed by 4 bases and 5 bases, with 12 bases remaining between them. The CDR3 region is CASSARQSHNSPLHF. CDR3 coding DNA: TGCGCCAGCAGTGCTAGACAGTCCCATAATTCACCCCTCCACTTT.

The V gene is TRBV3-1, the J gene TRBJ2-2; the match to TRBD1 covers 8 bases. The CDR3 contains 15 residues. Per the germline V gene, CDR1 is LGHDT and CDR2 is YNNKEL (reference sequence). Germline trimming cut 5 bases from V and 1 base from J; bases unmatched to any gene: 3. CDR3 residues: CASSTTGENTGELFF. The CDR3 DNA reads as TGTGCCAGCAGCACGACAGGGGAGAACACCGGGGAGCTGTTTTTT.

This clonotype was seen many times. The rearrangement uses TRBV12-3 or TRBV12-4 and TRBJ2-1; possible D gene TRBD1, 6 bases. The CDR3 sequence is 14 residues long. The V end lost 4 bases, the J end lost 2 bases, and 9 bases lay between the germline ends. For the CDR3, the DNA is TGTGCCAGCAGTTCCTGGACAGCCTACAATGAGCAGTTCTTC. As protein: CASSSWTAYNEQFF.